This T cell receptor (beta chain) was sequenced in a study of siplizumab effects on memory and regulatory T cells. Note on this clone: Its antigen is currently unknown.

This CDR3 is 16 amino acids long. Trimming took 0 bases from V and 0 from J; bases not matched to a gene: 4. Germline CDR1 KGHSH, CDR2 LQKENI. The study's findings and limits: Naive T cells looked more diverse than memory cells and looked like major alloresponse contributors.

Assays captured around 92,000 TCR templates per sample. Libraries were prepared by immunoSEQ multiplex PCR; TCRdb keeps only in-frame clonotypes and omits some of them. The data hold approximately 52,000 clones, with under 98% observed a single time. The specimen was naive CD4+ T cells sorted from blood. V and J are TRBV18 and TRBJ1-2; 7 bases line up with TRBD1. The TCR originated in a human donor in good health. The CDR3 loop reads CASSPPGTAANYGYTF. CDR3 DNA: TGTGCCAGCTCACCACCGGGGACAGCAGCTAACTATGGCTACACCTTC.